Below are 20 T cell receptor beta chains sequenced from a single sample in a study of breast tumors, draining lymph nodes, adjacent tissues listed by TCRdb under 2016. The axillary draining lymph nodes of breast cancer patients were the source of the lymph node samples. Library method: multiplex PCR. TCRdb names Illumina HiSeq 2000 as the instrument used. The public reads were run again by TCRdb, first through fastp at Q25 and then through MiXCR, and only productive beta chains were kept. Rows are combined by CDR3 protein, so each entry shows the most common genes and DNA. Present in this sample are around 150,000 distinct CDR3 sequences, about 31% of which were seen just once. Jointly, the top ten make up around 2.5% of the sample. Sequencing was performed on axillary lymph node tissue. The receptor set was obtained from a female donor with breast cancer. Some clones in this sample may be carry-over from other donors' samples.

This clonotype was observed at least ten times. V is TRBV6-2 or TRBV6-3 and J is TRBJ1-5; no clear D. Germline V gene sequence: CDR1 MNHEY, CDR2 SVGEGT. The V gene lost 5 bases and the J gene lost 7 bases, with 15 bases spanning the gap. This CDR3 is built from 14 residues. The CDR3 spells CASSRQEPRQPQHF. The CDR3, as DNA: TGTGCCAGCAGTCGCCAGGAGCCGCGCCAGCCCCAGCATTTT.

This clonotype has ten or more counts. This chain joins TRBV28 and TRBJ2-7; D is perhaps TRBD1 (5 bases). CDR1 MDHEN and CDR2 SYDVKM come from the germline V gene. Trimming cost V 3 bases and J 2 bases, with 11 bases left between them. CDR3 size: 14 residues. The CDR3 is CASSLQGGPYEQYF. CDR3 sequence (DNA): TGTGCCAGCAGTTTGCAGGGCGGTCCCTACGAGCAGTACTTC.

This clonotype was recorded many times. The gene calls are TRBV4-3 and TRBJ2-1; 10 positions agree with TRBD1. Germline-derived CDR1 and CDR2 are LGHNA and YSLEER. The CDR3 contains 17 residues. J was trimmed by 4 bases and V by 0 bases; bases with no gene match: 6. In DNA form, the CDR3 reads TGCGCCAGCAGCCAAGAGAGTCCGGACAGGGGGTACAATGAGCAGTTCTTC. Encoded protein: CASSQESPDRGYNEQFF.

This clonotype was recorded many times. CDR3 amino acids: CASSRSGLGYEQYF. In DNA form, the CDR3 reads TGTGCCAGCAGCCGGTCGGGGCTTGGCTACGAGCAGTACTTC. The J gene is TRBJ2-7, the V gene TRBV5-4, with D tentatively TRBD1 or TRBD2 (5 bases each). V shed 4 bases and J shed 3 bases, with 14 bases lying between them. The CDR3 has 14 residues. Germline CDR1 and CDR2: SGHNT and YYREEE (reference sequence).

This chain links TRBV5-1 with TRBJ1-6, with TRBD1 matching 10 bases. This CDR3 region has 17 residues. V trimming: 0 bases; J trimming: 7 bases; junction bases outside the gene matches: 7. Germline V gene data show CDR1 as SGHRS and CDR2 as YFSETQ. DNA for the CDR3: TGCGCCAGCAGCTTGGGAGACGGACAGGGGGGAAATTCACCCCTCCACTTT. It translates to CASSLGDGQGGNSPLHF.

This clonotype showed up just a few times. The chain employs TRBV6-2 or TRBV6-3 and TRBJ2-1; 8 nucleotides agree with TRBD1. J lost 4 bases, V lost 2 bases, and 7 bases had no gene match. Germline V gene data show CDR1 as MNHEY and CDR2 as SVGEGT. The CDR3 is made up of 16 amino acids. The CDR3, as DNA: TGTGCCAGCAGTTACCCACGGACAGGGTCATACAATGAGCAGTTCTTC. As protein: CASSYPRTGSYNEQFF.

The J gene is TRBJ2-5, the V gene TRBV2; D remains unclear. The CDR3 runs to 12 residues. The V end was cut by 2 bases, the J end by 5 bases, with 6 bases between. Looked up from germline, CDR1 is SNHLY and CDR2 is FYNNEI. The CDR3 DNA reads as TGTGCCAGCAGTGAATACGCGGAGACCCAGTACTTC. Translation gives CASSEYAETQYF.

With respect to this clonotype: A much larger clone lies one base from this, so it may be a read error. This chain joins TRBV6-1 and TRBJ2-1; 7 nucleotides match TRBD2. From germline, CDR1 is MNHNS and CDR2 SASEGT. The CDR3 is 16 residues long. V lost 6 bases to trimming and J lost 9 bases; unmatched junction nucleotides: 17. The CDR3 loop is CASSRLRTRGEVEQFF. The CDR3 nucleotides are TGTGCCAGCAGCCGTTTGAGGACTAGGGGCGAGGTTGAGCAGTTCTTC.

Many counts were recorded for this clonotype. The rearrangement uses TRBV6-5 and TRBJ1-2; 7 positions agree with TRBD1. The CDR3 spans 14 residues. Trimming at V came to 2 bases and at J to 4 bases, leaving 4 bases not matched to a gene. CDR1 is MNHEY, CDR2 SVGAGI, per germline. CDR3 nucleotide sequence: TGTGCCAGCAGTTACGACAGGGTGGCCTATGGCTACACCTTC. Its protein product is CASSYDRVAYGYTF.

A few counts support this clonotype. It may be a read error: a sequence one base away is much more abundant. The chain carries TRBV5-5 and TRBJ2-3, with D unresolved. The V end lost 1 base, the J end lost 6 bases, and 18 bases lay between the germline ends. Germline-derived CDR1 and CDR2 are SGHKS and YYEKEE (reference sequence). The CDR3 loop spans 16 amino acids. CDR3 sequence reads: CASSLLPAPHQDTQYF. The DNA of the CDR3 is TGTGCCAGCAGCTTGCTTCCGGCACCGCACCAGGATACGCAGTATTTT. Variable domain in full (rest from reference TRBV5-5 and TRBJ2-3): DAGVTQSPTHLIKTRGQQVTLRCSPISGHKSVSWYQQVLGQGPQFIFQYYEKEERGRGNFPDRFSARQFPNYSSELNVNALLLGDSALYLCASSLLPAPHQDTQYFGPGTRLTVL.

In this sample, this clonotype turned up many times. The V and J genes are TRBV6-1 and TRBJ1-4; TRBD1 might be the D (6 bases). Trimming stripped 3 bases from V and 0 bases from J, with 11 bases between. The CDR3 loop spans 16 amino acids. Germline lookup yields CDR1 MNHNS and CDR2 SASEGT. DNA of the CDR3: TGTGCCAGCAGTGAGCAACAGGGAGCAACTAATGAAAAACTGTTTTTT. Translating gives CASSEQQGATNEKLFF.

This clonotype was seen a few times. A read error may explain this, as a much larger clone is one base away. The CDR3 DNA reads as TGTGCCAGCAGTCACGATCCAAGGGGCAATTCACCCCTCCACTTT. It is translated as CASSHDPRGNSPLHF. The chain couples TRBV6-5 to TRBJ1-6, with D tentatively TRBD1 (5 bases). CDR1 and CDR2 (germline): MNHEY, SVGAGI. V shed 5 bases and J shed 7 bases, with 15 bases lying between them. This CDR3 has 15 amino acids.

This clonotype was found many times. V and J are TRBV18 and TRBJ2-5; 7 bases map to TRBD1. The CDR3 contains 14 residues. The germline gives CDR1 KGHSH, CDR2 LQKENI. The V gene end was trimmed by 3 bases and the J gene end by 2 bases; junction bases not matched to a gene: 3. The CDR3 sequence is CASSPQTGQETQYF. The CDR3 nucleotides are TGTGCCAGCTCACCGCAGACAGGGCAAGAGACCCAGTACTTC.

This clonotype was seen at least ten times. This rearrangement joins TRBV14 to TRBJ2-2, with TRBD1 matching 7 bases. The V and J ends lost 1 base and 5 bases, in that order; junction bases with no gene match: 4. Germline CDR1 and CDR2: SGHDN and FVKESK. This CDR3 is built from 15 residues. The CDR3 sequence is CASSQVGGYTGELFF. CDR3 DNA: TGTGCCAGCAGCCAAGTAGGGGGCTATACCGGGGAGCTGTTTTTT.

This clonotype was seen repeatedly, ten times or more. The chain links TRBV7-3 to TRBJ2-1; 14 nucleotides line up with TRBD2. This CDR3 has 15 amino acids. After removal of 5 bases from V and 7 bases from J, the junction contained 4 bases not matched to a gene. Germline V gene lookup returns CDR1 SGHTA and CDR2 FQGTGA. This chain's CDR3 is CASSQGLAGGNEQFF. In DNA, the CDR3 is TGTGCCAGCAGCCAAGGACTAGCGGGGGGAAATGAGCAGTTCTTC.

This clonotype showed up many times. The chain combines TRBV29-1 with TRBJ1-5; D not certain. The germline V gene has CDR1 SQVTM and CDR2 ANQGSEA. The CDR3 contains 13 residues. V lost 4 bases to trimming and J lost 4 bases, with 11 bases between them. The CDR3, as DNA: TGCAGCGTTGCGGTTCTCGAAAATCAGCCCCAGCATTTT. Its translation: CSVAVLENQPQHF.

This clonotype was observed a handful of times. The DNA is omitted, as the CDR3 cannot be located on it reliably, and the CDR3 follows TCRdb's listing. The CDR3 is CASSHSVPDLYNGQFF. The chain couples TRBV6-5 to TRBJ2-1. Inclusive of both ends, the CDR3 amounts to 16 amino acids. Germline V CDR1 and CDR2: MNHEY, SVGAGI.

Many counts were recorded for this clonotype. The chain carries TRBV5-6 and TRBJ1-2; D unclear. The CDR3 covers 14 residues. The ends were cut back, 1 base at V and 6 bases at J, with 13 bases in the middle. CDR1 is SGHDT, CDR2 YYEEEE, per germline. The DNA of the CDR3 is TGTGCCAGCAGCTTGTGGTCCGTCGCCGATGGCTACACCTTC. It is translated as CASSLWSVADGYTF.

This clonotype was detected many times. The chain links TRBV9 to TRBJ2-6; tentative D call: TRBD1 (6 bases). This CDR3 contains 16 residues. The germline V and J ends were trimmed by 6 bases and 0 bases, with 13 bases remaining between them. CDR1 and CDR2 (germline): SGDLS, YYNGEE. The CDR3: CASNRGGRSGANVLTF. The CDR3 DNA sequence: TGTGCCAGCAACCGAGGGGGTCGCTCTGGGGCCAACGTCCTGACTTTC.

Remarks on this clonotype: Germline is not matched at one junction end, which may reflect a read error. V usage is TRBV5-1 and J usage is TRBJ1-6; D call uncertain. The CDR3 covers 13 residues. The germline CDR1 and CDR2 sequences are SGHRS and YFSETQ. CDR3 sequence reads: CASRDEYNSPLLF. CDR3 in DNA: TGCGCCAGCAGAGACGAGTATAATTCACCCCTCCTCTTT.